These 8 T cell receptor beta chains originate from one sample sequenced in a study of T cell changes during pregnancy in multiple sclerosis. Some clones are missing from TCRdb's copy, which holds only in-frame ones; the method was immunoSEQ multiplex PCR. The table lists more than 80,000 clones, roughly 90% of them singletons. The sequences come from peripheral blood, collected in the first trimester of pregnancy. Receptors originate from a female donor with multiple sclerosis, enrolled in a pregnancy study.

The chain couples TRBV6-1 to TRBJ1-5; D ambiguous. Per the germline V gene, CDR1 is MNHNS and CDR2 is SASEGT. Trimming cost V 4 bases and J 0 bases, with 10 bases left between them. The CDR3 totals 15 residues. This CDR3 reads CASSASDYSNQPQHF. As DNA, the CDR3 is TGTGCCAGCAGTGCGTCAGATTATAGCAATCAGCCCCAGCATTTT.

The V and J genes are TRBV18 and TRBJ2-2; 7 bases are shared with TRBD1. V trimming: 6 bases; J trimming: 2 bases; junction bases outside the gene matches: 9. The CDR3 is 16 residues long. CDR1 is KGHSH, CDR2 LQKENI, per germline. The chain's CDR3 is CASSLAGGRNTGELFF. For the CDR3, the DNA is TGTGCCAGCTCCCTAGCAGGGGGACGAAACACCGGGGAGCTGTTTTTT.

The rearrangement joins TRBV5-1 to TRBJ1-5; TRBD1 might be the D (5 bases). This CDR3 is 13 amino acids long. Trimming shortened V by 3 bases and J by 9 bases, and 13 bases separated the two germline ends. CDR1 SGHRS and CDR2 YFSETQ come from the germline V gene. The CDR3: CASSSGGGRPQHF. In DNA form, the CDR3 reads TGCGCCAGCAGCTCCGGGGGAGGGAGGCCCCAGCATTTT. The variable domain in full, completed from reference TRBV5-1 and TRBJ1-5, reads KAGVTQTPRYLIKTRGQQVTLSCSPISGHRSVSWYQQTPGQGLQFLFEYFSETQRNKGNFPGRFSGRQFSNSRSEMNVSTLELGDSALYLCASSSGGGRPQHFGDGTRLSIL.

This sequence joins TRBV30 and TRBJ1-1, with 8 bases fitting TRBD1. With 3 bases clipped from V and 4 bases from J, the junction kept 7 bases outside the gene matches. Germline CDR1 and CDR2: GTSNPN and SVGIG (reference sequence). There are 14 residues in the CDR3. CDR3 DNA: TGTGCCTGGAGGAGGGGACAGGCATCCACTGAAGCTTTCTTT. It specifies CAWRRGQASTEAFF.

The chain links TRBV6-5 to TRBJ1-1; D call uncertain. Trimming took off 1 base at V and 1 base at J, with 7 bases between the two ends. The CDR3 has 14 residues. The V gene's germline CDR1 is MNHEY and CDR2 SVGAGI. The CDR3 region is CASSYFVGNTEAFF. In DNA form, the CDR3 reads TGTGCCAGCAGTTACTTCGTCGGGAACACTGAAGCTTTCTTT.

In its sample, this clone was seen a few times. This sequence joins TRBV6-6 and TRBJ1-1; D is unresolved. V was clipped by 5 bases and J by 3 bases, with 7 bases between them. CDR1 and CDR2 (germline): MNHNY, SVGAGI (reference sequence). The CDR3 loop spans 12 amino acids. The CDR3 DNA is TGTGCCAGCAGTCCCCGGGACACTGAAGCTTTCTTT. As protein: CASSPRDTEAFF.

The CDR3 here is CASSPKVLASKNYEQYF. The CDR3 DNA sequence: TGTGCCAGCAGCCCCAAGGTGTTGGCTAGTAAAAATTACGAGCAGTACTTC. The chain combines TRBV14 with TRBJ2-7; D is unresolved. CDR3 length: 17 amino acids. With 4 bases removed from V and 4 bases from J, the gap between germline ends came to 23 bases. Germline CDR1 is SGHDN and CDR2 is FVKESK. Combining the CDR3 with reference TRBV14 and TRBJ2-7 gives the whole variable domain EAGVTQFPSHSVIEKGQTVTLRCDPISGHDNLYWYRRVMGKEIKFLLHFVKESKQDESGMPNNRFLAERTGGTYSTLKVQPAELEDSGVYFCASSPKVLASKNYEQYFGPGTRLTVT.

This chain links TRBV5-1 with TRBJ2-7, with a weak D call TRBD2 (5 bases). The V end was cut by 4 bases, the J end by 0 bases, with 14 bases between. Germline V gives CDR1 SGHRS, CDR2 YFSETQ. The CDR3 spans 15 residues. The CDR3 region has the DNA TGCGCCAGCAGCCCCGACCCGGGAAGCTCCTACGAGCAGTACTTC. This codes for CASSPDPGSSYEQYF.